This T cell receptor beta chain comes out of a study of T cell responses to AZD1222 COVID-19 vaccine. Second-dose groups at about 4 or about 12 weeks were pooled. Study outcomes and limitations: Vaccine-associated CD4 TCRs spanned spike, dominant at 160-218 and 743-854. The study reported that nearly half of spike-specific TCRs target unmutated variant regions. Mostly white British, mostly female donors; authors suggested clonal diversity may be underestimated.

On this clone: Its specificity is not known.

Produced via immunoSEQ multiplex PCR; TCRdb's table is partial and in-frame only. This repertoire shows 80,000 to 100,000 clones, approximately 85% found once; its top ten account for about an eighth. Trimming removed 1 base from V and 0 bases from J, with 13 bases in between. Germline loops: CDR1 LGHNA, CDR2 YSLEER. The CDR3 extends over 17 amino acids. This clonotype was sampled from an adult who received the AZD1222 COVID-19 vaccine. The sequences come from peripheral blood, collected 28 days after the second AZD1222 dose. The V and J genes are TRBV4-3 and TRBJ2-1; maybe TRBD1 (5 bases). CDR3 nucleotide sequence: TGCGCCAGCAGCCAAGCTGGGGCGTTACTCTCCTACAATGAGCAGTTCTTC. It specifies CASSQAGALLSYNEQFF.